The 20 T cell receptor beta chains below all came from one sample that was sequenced in a study of blood T cells in healthy people across ages. The use of a sample-barcoded 5' primer and a J-beta primer mix characterized a second PCR of roughly 7 to 12 cycles. TCRdb analysed the 5' RACE reads with MiXCR anew, one entry per CDR3 protein. This table holds about 840,000 distinct CDR3 sequences, around 29% found once. These data were also reused for a study on T cells of mothers and their children.

Sequenced input: blood. All receptors come from a woman aged 40 to 50 in good health.

The V gene is TRBV7-9, the J gene TRBJ2-2, with D unresolved. The CDR3 is 13 amino acids. Trimming removed 1 base at V and 6 bases at J, with 6 bases between. Germline-derived CDR1 and CDR2 are SEHNR and FQNEAQ (reference sequence). This chain's CDR3 is CASSLGSSGELFF. The DNA for the CDR3 is TGTGCCAGCAGCTTAGGAAGTTCCGGGGAGCTGTTTTTT. The entire variable domain, with the rest obtained from reference TRBV7-9 and TRBJ2-2, is as follows: DTGVSQNPRHKITKRGQNVTFRCDPISEHNRLYWYRQTLGQGPEFLTYFQNEAQLEKSRLLSDRFSAERPKGSFSTLEIQRTEQGDSAMYLCASSLGSSGELFFGEGSRLTVL.

This clonotype appeared a few times. The CDR3 bases are TGCGCCAGCAGCCAAGACCTGATAGGGGGCTACACCTTC. The encoded protein is CASSQDLIGGYTF. The V and J genes are TRBV4-3 and TRBJ1-2; D gene unclear. V shed 0 bases and J shed 8 bases, with 10 bases lying between them. The V gene's germline CDR1 is LGHNA and CDR2 YSLEER. This CDR3 spans 13 amino acids.

CDR3 nucleotide sequence: TGTGCCAGCAGCCCACAGACGGGAGGAGGAAACACCATATATTTT. Its protein is CASSPQTGGGNTIYF. This chain links TRBV14 with TRBJ1-3, with D unresolved. CDR3 length: 15 residues. Germline assignment: CDR1 SGHDN and CDR2 FVKESK. V gave up 4 bases and J gave up 4 bases, with 14 bases separating them.

The count of this clonotype is one. Germline and junction disagree at one end, which may indicate a read error. The chain carries TRBV7-2 and TRBJ2-3; 10 bases are a match to TRBD1. The length of the CDR3 is 15 residues. Germline V gene sequence: CDR1 SGHTA, CDR2 FQGNSA. In nucleotides, the CDR3 is TGTGCCAGCGGCTTAGGAGGGACAGGGGCTGGTACGCAGTATTTT. Protein product: CASGLGGTGAGTQYF.

In this sample, this clonotype turned up once. J is TRBJ2-7 and V is TRBV29-1; D is uncertain. The CDR3 runs 11 residues. The germline CDR1 and CDR2 sequences are SQVTM and ANQGSEA. V was cut by 8 bases and J by 3 bases, with 11 bases left in between. CDR3 in amino acids: CSIRLGYEQYF. The CDR3 DNA follows: TGCAGCATCCGACTGGGCTACGAGCAGTACTTC.

The rearrangement uses TRBV9 and TRBJ1-2; D is perhaps TRBD1 (6 bases). The CDR3 has 15 amino acids. The V gene's germline CDR1 is SGDLS and CDR2 YYNGEE. V shed 0 bases and J shed 0 bases, with 9 bases lying between them. DNA of the CDR3: TGTGCCAGCAGCGTAGATGGACAGCCTAACTATGGCTACACCTTC. This codes for CASSVDGQPNYGYTF. Filled out from reference TRBV9 and TRBJ1-2, the complete variable domain reads DSGVTQTPKHLITATGQRVTLRCSPRSGDLSVYWYQQSLDQGLQFLIQYYNGEERAKGNILERFSAQQFPDLHSELNLSSLELGDSALYFCASSVDGQPNYGYTFGSGTRLTVV.

This clonotype was found many times. The chain is built from TRBV9 and TRBJ2-1; 8 bases match TRBD2. There are 13 residues in the CDR3. Germline V lookup: CDR1 SGDLS, CDR2 YYNGEE. J lost 8 bases, V lost 4 bases, and 5 bases had no gene match. The CDR3 DNA reads as TGTGCCAGCAGCTCAACTAGCGGCGATGAGCAGTTCTTC. Amino acid sequence: CASSSTSGDEQFF. The variable domain in full, with the rest retrieved from reference TRBV9 and TRBJ2-1, is DSGVTQTPKHLITATGQRVTLRCSPRSGDLSVYWYQQSLDQGLQFLIQYYNGEERAKGNILERFSAQQFPDLHSELNLSSLELGDSALYFCASSSTSGDEQFFGPGTRLTVL.

The V and J genes are TRBV27 and TRBJ1-5; TRBD1 matches 11 bases. CDR3 length: 18 amino acids. Trimming at V came to 6 bases and at J to 3 bases, leaving 13 bases not matched to a gene. Germline V gene sequence: CDR1 MNHEY, CDR2 SMNVEV (reference sequence). DNA of the CDR3: TGTGCCAGCAGCGAGAGTTCCGGGACAGGGGGGACCAATCAGCCCCAGCATTTT. Its translation is CASSESSGTGGTNQPQHF.

The chain recombines TRBV12-3 or TRBV12-4 with TRBJ2-2, with 10 bases lining up with TRBD1. The CDR3 has 15 amino acids. J lost 6 bases, V lost 6 bases, and 7 bases had no gene match. The CDR3 sequence is CASSAGQGLAGELFF. The DNA of the CDR3 is TGTGCCAGCAGCGCGGGACAGGGGTTGGCCGGGGAGCTGTTTTTT.

The chain is built from TRBV7-2 and TRBJ2-2; the match to TRBD2 covers 8 bases. The CDR3 covers 15 residues. The ends lost 0 bases at V and 5 bases at J; junction bases unmatched: 2. Per germline, CDR1 SGHTA and CDR2 FQGNSA. The CDR3 loop reads CASSLAASGTGELFF. Written as DNA, the CDR3 is TGTGCCAGCAGCTTAGCCGCTAGCGGGACCGGGGAGCTGTTTTTT.

CDR3 sequence reads: CASSFDIEDGYTF. In nucleotides, the CDR3 is TGTGCCAGCAGCTTTGATATCGAGGATGGCTACACCTTC. The rearrangement joins TRBV7-9 to TRBJ1-2, with unresolved D. The V end was cut by 3 bases, the J end by 6 bases, with 11 bases between. The germline V gene has CDR1 SEHNR and CDR2 FQNEAQ (reference sequence). The CDR3 runs to 13 residues.

The chain employs TRBV5-5 and TRBJ2-5; tentatively, D is TRBD1 (6 bases). Trimming pared 2 bases from V and 5 bases from J, leaving 22 bases between. The length of the CDR3 is 17 residues. CDR1 SGHKS and CDR2 YYEKEE come from the germline V gene (reference sequence). CDR3 DNA: TGTGCCAGCAGCTTTGAAACAGGGACCCCCTCATGGGAGACCCAGTACTTC. The encoded protein is CASSFETGTPSWETQYF. The complete variable domain, with remaining parts taken from reference TRBV5-5 and TRBJ2-5, reads DAGVTQSPTHLIKTRGQQVTLRCSPISGHKSVSWYQQVLGQGPQFIFQYYEKEERGRGNFPDRFSARQFPNYSSELNVNALLLGDSALYLCASSFETGTPSWETQYFGPGTRLLVL.

The rearrangement links TRBV2 to TRBJ1-2, with D perhaps TRBD1 (6 bases). The ends were cut back, 6 bases at V and 9 bases at J, with 14 bases in the middle. This CDR3 is 12 amino acids long. The germline V gene encodes CDR1 SNHLY and CDR2 FYNNEI. The CDR3 protein is CASRGRGASYTF. The CDR3 bases are TGTGCCAGCAGGGGCAGGGGCGCTAGCTACACCTTC.

On this clonotype itself: A much larger clone is a single base away; this may be a read error. The rearrangement uses TRBV12-3 or TRBV12-4 and TRBJ2-5, with D unclear. This CDR3 has 13 residues. Here the CDR3 reads CASSLEDQETRYF. DNA for the CDR3: TGTGCCAGCAGTTTAGAGGACCAAGAGACCCGGTACTTC.

CDR3 bases: TGTGCCAGCAGCCCCAGGGTGGATCGCGAGCAGTACTTC. Translating gives CASSPRVDREQYF. This chain joins TRBV7-6 and TRBJ2-1; maybe TRBD1 (5 bases). TRBJ2-7 matches the DNA end more closely, so the J call is doubtful. In germline, CDR1 is SGHVS, CDR2 FNYEAQ. This CDR3 has 13 residues.

A note on this clonotype: A read error may be the cause here, since a much bigger clone is one base away. V usage is TRBV25-1 and J usage is TRBJ1-2; D might be TRBD1 (6 bases). Trimming took off 4 bases at V and 7 bases at J, with 10 bases between the two ends. Germline V gene data show CDR1 as MGHDK and CDR2 as SYGVNS. This CDR3 has 12 residues. CDR3 sequence: CASSGTARGYTF. CDR3 sequence (DNA): TGTGCCAGCAGTGGGACAGCTCGTGGCTACACCTTC.

The gene calls are TRBV12-3 or TRBV12-4 and TRBJ1-4, with 10 bases fitting TRBD1. The CDR3 has 14 amino acids. V gave up 5 bases and J gave up 7 bases; unmatched junction bases: 4. The chain's CDR3 is CASSTGTGVEKLFF. CDR3 bases: TGTGCCAGCAGTACCGGGACAGGGGTTGAAAAACTGTTTTTT.

This chain joins TRBV29-1 and TRBJ1-1, with D maybe TRBD1 (6 bases). V shed 4 bases and J shed 1 base, with 10 bases lying between them. CDR3 size: 13 residues. Germline V gene lookup returns CDR1 SQVTM and CDR2 ANQGSEA. CDR3 protein: CSVVGRGNTEAFF. The CDR3 DNA reads as TGCAGCGTTGTAGGCAGGGGGAACACTGAAGCTTTCTTT. Complete variable domain (other parts from reference TRBV29-1 and TRBJ1-1): SAVISQKPSRDICQRGTSLTIQCQVDSQVTMMFWYRQQPGQSLTLIATANQGSEATYESGFVIDKFPISRPNLTFSTLTVSNMSPEDSSIYLCSVVGRGNTEAFFGQGTRLTVV.

This clonotype has ten or more counts. This chain links TRBV28 with TRBJ2-5; TRBD1 aligns across 7 bases. V lost 4 bases, J lost 2 bases, and 4 bases stayed unmatched. Per the germline V gene, CDR1 is MDHEN and CDR2 is SYDVKM. The CDR3 is 14 amino acids. The DNA of the CDR3 is TGTGCCAGCAGTTCAGGGGGATCACAAGAGACCCAGTACTTC. The encoded protein is CASSSGGSQETQYF.

This clonotype was detected only a few times. The rearrangement uses TRBV20-1 and TRBJ2-1, with a possible D match to TRBD1 (6 bases). The V and J ends lost 6 bases and 5 bases respectively, with 20 bases between them. This CDR3 spans 15 amino acids. In germline, CDR1 is DFQATT, CDR2 SNEGSKA (reference sequence). The CDR3 here is CSAKLGQRQDNEQFF. CDR3 nucleotides: TGCAGTGCCAAGCTTGGACAGCGCCAAGACAATGAGCAGTTCTTC.